A single TCR beta chain is shown here with its context. This specimen belongs to a study of blood T cell repertoires in COVID-19. Overall study context: COVID-19 samples collected from the United States, Italy and Spain covered acute and convalescent phases. T cells, B-cell-depleted T cells, or PBMCs supplied cDNA or gDNA.

How the authors handled the data: Reference gene primer amplification yielded estimated nucleated cell counts. Clones were read by immunoSEQ multiplex PCR, and TCRdb kept only the in-frame ones, dropping some. V, J and clone size reflect that table, while D and trimming were determined from the DNA. The repertoire holds about 290,000 clones, with 86% as singletons. The sample comprised peripheral blood. This TCR came from a woman aged 25 to 39 with active or convalescent COVID-19.

The CDR3 is CASSQGLGQPQHF. CDR3 in DNA: TGTGCCTCGTCACAGGGGTTGGGTCAGCCCCAGCATTTT. The V and J genes are TRBV30 and TRBJ1-5; 7 nucleotides align to TRBD1. This CDR3 comprises 13 residues. Trimming at V came to 7 bases and at J to 6 bases, leaving 9 bases not matched to a gene. Germline V CDR1 and CDR2: GTSNPN, SVGIG (reference sequence).